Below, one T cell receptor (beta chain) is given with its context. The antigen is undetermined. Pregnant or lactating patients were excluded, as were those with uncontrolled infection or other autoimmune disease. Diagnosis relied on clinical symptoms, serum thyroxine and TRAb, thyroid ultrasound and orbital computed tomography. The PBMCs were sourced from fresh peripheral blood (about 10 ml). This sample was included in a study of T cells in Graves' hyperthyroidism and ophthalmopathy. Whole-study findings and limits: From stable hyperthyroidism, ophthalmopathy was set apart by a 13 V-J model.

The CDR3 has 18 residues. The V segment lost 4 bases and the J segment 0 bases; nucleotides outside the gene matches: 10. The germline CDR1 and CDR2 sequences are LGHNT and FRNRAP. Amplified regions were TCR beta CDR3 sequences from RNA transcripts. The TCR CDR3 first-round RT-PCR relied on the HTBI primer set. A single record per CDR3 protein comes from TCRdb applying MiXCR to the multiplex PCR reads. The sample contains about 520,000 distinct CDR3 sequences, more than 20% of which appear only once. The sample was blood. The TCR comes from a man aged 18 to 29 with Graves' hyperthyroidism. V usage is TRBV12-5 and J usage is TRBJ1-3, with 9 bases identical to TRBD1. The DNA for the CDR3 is TGTGCTAGTGGTTCTTCCCCGGGACAGGGACTCTCTGGAAACACCATATATTTT. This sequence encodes CASGSSPGQGLSGNTIYF. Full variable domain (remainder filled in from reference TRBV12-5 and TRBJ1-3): DARVTQTPRHKVTEMGQEVTMRCQPILGHNTVFWYRQTMMQGLELLAYFRNRAPLDDSGMPKDRFSAEMPDATLATLKIQPSEPRDSAVYFCASGSSPGQGLSGNTIYFGEGSWLTVV.